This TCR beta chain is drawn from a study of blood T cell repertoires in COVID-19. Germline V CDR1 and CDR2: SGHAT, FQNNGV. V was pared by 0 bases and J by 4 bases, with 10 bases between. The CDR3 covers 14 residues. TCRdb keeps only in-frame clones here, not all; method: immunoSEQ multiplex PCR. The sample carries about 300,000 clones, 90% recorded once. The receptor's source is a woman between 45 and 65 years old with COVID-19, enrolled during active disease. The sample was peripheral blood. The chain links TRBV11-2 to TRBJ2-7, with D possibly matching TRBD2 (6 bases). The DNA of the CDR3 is TGTGCCAGCAGCTTAGAGGGGACTTATTACGAGCAGTACTTC. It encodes CASSLEGTYYEQYF. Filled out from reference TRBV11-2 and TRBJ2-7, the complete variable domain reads EAGVAQSPRYKIIEKRQSVAFWCNPISGHATLYWYQQILGQGPKLLIQFQNNGVVDDSQLPKDRFSAERLKGVDSTLKIQPAKLEDSAVYLCASSLEGTYYEQYFGPGTRLTVT.